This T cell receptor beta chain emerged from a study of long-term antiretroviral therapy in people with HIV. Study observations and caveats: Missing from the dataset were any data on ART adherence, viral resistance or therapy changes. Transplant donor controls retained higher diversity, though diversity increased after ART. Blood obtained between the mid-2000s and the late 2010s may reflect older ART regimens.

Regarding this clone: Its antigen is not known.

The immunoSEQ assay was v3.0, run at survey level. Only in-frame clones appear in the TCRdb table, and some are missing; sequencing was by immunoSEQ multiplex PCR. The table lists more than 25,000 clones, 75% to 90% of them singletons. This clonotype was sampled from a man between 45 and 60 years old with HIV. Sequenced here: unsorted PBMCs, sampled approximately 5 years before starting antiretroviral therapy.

The CDR3: CASSQTPGQGSEQYF. As DNA, the CDR3 is TGCGCCAGCAGCCAAACCCCCGGACAGGGCTCCGAGCAGTACTTC. J is TRBJ2-7 and V is TRBV4-1; the match to TRBD1 covers 8 bases. The V gene end was trimmed by 2 bases and the J gene end by 6 bases; junction bases not matched to a gene: 9. Germline loops: CDR1 MGHRA, CDR2 YSYEKL. The CDR3 covers 15 residues.